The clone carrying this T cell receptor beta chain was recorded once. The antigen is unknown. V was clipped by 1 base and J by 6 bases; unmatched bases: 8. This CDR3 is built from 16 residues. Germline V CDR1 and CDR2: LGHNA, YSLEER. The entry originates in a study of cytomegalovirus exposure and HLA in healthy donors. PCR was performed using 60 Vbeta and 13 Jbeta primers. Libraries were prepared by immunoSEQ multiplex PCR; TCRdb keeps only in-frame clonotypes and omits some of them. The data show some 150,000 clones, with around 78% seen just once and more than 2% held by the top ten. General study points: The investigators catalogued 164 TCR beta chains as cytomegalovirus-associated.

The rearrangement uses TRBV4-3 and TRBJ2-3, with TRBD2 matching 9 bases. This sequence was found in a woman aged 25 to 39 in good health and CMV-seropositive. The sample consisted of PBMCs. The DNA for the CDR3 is TGCGCCAGCAGCCAAGGCCTGGGACTAGCAGAGGATACGCAGTATTTT. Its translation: CASSQGLGLAEDTQYF.